This record looks at one T cell receptor beta chain sequence and its context. Its antigen is unknown. The sample belongs to a study of cytomegalovirus exposure and HLA in healthy donors. On the study more broadly: As an earlier analysis found, around 200 million T cells yielded 90 million to 140 million unique TCR beta sequences.

PCR amplification relied on 60 Vbeta primers (plus 13 Jbeta primers). The assay was immunoSEQ multiplex PCR, and TCRdb's table has in-frame clones only and misses some. The table lists around 100,000 clones, under 85% of them singletons, with more than 3% in the top ten. Study results and caveats: HLA-A and HLA-B allele assignments for most subjects were reportedly predicted accurately using TCR beta sequences. What was likely a sequencing artifact was a cluster of highly shared sequence variants.

The CDR3 covers 16 residues. Germline CDR1 reads SEHNR; CDR2 reads FQNEAQ (reference sequence). V gave up 1 base and J gave up 3 bases; unmatched junction bases: 3. The source is a female donor in good health and CMV-seropositive. Sequencing was performed on PBMCs. This chain connects TRBV7-9 to TRBJ1-4, with TRBD1 identical over 9 bases. DNA of the CDR3: TGTGCCAGCAGCTTAGGACAGGGGGTAGCTAATGAAAAACTGTTTTTT. Translated, it gives CASSLGQGVANEKLFF. Filled out from reference TRBV7-9 and TRBJ1-4, the complete variable domain reads DTGVSQNPRHKITKRGQNVTFRCDPISEHNRLYWYRQTLGQGPEFLTYFQNEAQLEKSRLLSDRFSAERPKGSFSTLEIQRTEQGDSAMYLCASSLGQGVANEKLFFGSGTQLSVL.